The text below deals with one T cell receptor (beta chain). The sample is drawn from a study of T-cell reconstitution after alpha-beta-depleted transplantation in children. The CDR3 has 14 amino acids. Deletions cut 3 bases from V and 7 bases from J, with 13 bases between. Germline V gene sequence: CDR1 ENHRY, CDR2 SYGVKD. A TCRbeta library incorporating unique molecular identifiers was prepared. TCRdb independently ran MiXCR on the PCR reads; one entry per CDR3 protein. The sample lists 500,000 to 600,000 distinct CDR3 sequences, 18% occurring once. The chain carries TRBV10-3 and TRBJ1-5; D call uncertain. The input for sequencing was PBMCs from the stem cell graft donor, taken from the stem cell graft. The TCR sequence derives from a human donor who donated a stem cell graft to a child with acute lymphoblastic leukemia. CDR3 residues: CAISDRAEGQPQHF. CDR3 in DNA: TGTGCCATCAGTGATCGAGCAGAAGGGCAGCCCCAGCATTTT.